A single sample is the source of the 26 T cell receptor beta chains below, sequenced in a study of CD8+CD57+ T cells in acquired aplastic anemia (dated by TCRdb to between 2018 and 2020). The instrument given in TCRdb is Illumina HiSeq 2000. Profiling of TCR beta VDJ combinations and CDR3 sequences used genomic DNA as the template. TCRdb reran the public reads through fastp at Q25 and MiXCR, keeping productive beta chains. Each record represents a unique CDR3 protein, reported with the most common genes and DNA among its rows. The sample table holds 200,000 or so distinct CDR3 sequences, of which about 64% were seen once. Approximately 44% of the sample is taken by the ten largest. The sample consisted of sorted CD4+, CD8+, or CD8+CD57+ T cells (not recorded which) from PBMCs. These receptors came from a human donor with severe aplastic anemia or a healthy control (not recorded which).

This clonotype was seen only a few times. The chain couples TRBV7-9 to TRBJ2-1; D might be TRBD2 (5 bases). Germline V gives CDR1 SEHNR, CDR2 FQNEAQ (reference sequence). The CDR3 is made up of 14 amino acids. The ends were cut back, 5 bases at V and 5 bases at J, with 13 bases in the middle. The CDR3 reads CASSAKLGNNEQFF. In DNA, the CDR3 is TGTGCCAGCAGCGCCAAACTAGGTAACAATGAGCAGTTCTTC.

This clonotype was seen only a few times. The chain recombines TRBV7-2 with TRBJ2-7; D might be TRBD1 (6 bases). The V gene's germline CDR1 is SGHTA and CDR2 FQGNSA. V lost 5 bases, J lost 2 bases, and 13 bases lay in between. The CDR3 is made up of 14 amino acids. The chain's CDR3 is CASSQTAGAYEQYF. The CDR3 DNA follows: TGTGCCAGCAGCCAGACGGCAGGGGCCTACGAGCAGTACTTC.

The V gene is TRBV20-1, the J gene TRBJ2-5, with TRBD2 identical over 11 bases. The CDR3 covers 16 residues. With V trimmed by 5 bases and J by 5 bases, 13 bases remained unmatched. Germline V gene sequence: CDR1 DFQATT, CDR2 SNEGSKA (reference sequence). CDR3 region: CSAPGMTSGKGETQYF. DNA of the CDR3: TGCAGTGCTCCGGGCATGACTAGCGGGAAAGGGGAGACCCAGTACTTC.

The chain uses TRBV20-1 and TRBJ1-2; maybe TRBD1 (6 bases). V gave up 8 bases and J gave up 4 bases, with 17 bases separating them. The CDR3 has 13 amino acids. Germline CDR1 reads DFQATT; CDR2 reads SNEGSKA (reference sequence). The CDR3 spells CSYSGAPLYGYTF. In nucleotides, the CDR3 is TGCAGTTACTCAGGGGCCCCCCTCTATGGCTACACCTTC.

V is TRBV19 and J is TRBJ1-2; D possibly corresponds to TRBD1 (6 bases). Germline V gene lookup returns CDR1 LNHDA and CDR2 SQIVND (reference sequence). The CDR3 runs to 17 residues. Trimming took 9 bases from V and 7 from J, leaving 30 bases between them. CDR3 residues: CASLEGGSPGLAGGYTF. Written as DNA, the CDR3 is TGTGCCAGCCTGGAAGGGGGGTCCCCAGGCCTGGCTGGTGGCTACACCTTC.

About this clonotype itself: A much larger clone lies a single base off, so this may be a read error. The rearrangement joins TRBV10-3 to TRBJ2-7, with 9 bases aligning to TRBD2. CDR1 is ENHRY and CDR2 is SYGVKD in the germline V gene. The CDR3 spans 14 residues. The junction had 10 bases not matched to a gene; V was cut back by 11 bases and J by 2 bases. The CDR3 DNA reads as TGTGCCGGCAGTGCTGTAGCGGGGGCCTACGAGCAGTACTTC. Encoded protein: CAGSAVAGAYEQYF.

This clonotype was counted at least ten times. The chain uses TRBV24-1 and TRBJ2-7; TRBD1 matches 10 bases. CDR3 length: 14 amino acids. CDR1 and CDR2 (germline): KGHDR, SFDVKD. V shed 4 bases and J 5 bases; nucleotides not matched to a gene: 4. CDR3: CATSDRTGGNEQYF. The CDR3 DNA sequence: TGTGCCACCAGTGACCGGACAGGGGGAAACGAGCAGTACTTC.

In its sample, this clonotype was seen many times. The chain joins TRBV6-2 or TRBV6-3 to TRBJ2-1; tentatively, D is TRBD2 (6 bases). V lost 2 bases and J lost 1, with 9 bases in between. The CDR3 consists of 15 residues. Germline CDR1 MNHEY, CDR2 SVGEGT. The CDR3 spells CASSYSSGSYNEQFF. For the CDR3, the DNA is TGTGCCAGCAGTTACAGTAGCGGTTCCTACAATGAGCAGTTCTTC.

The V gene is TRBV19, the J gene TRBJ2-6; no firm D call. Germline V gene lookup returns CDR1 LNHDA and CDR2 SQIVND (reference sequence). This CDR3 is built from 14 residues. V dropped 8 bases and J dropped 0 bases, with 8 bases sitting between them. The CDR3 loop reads CASGPYSGANVLTF. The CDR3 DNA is TGTGCCAGTGGACCGTACTCTGGGGCCAACGTCCTGACTTTC.

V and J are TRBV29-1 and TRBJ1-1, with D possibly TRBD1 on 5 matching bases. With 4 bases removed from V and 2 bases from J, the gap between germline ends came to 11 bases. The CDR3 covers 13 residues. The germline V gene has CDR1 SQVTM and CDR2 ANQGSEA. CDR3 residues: CSVGQWENTEAFF. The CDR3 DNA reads TGCAGCGTTGGACAGTGGGAAAACACTGAAGCTTTCTTT.

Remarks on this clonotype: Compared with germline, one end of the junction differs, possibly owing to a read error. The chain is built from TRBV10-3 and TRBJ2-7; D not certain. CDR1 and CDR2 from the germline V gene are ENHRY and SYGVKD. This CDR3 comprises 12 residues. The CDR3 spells CAISEPGYEPYF. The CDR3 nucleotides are TGTGCCATCAGTGAACCGGGCTACGAGCCGTACTTC.

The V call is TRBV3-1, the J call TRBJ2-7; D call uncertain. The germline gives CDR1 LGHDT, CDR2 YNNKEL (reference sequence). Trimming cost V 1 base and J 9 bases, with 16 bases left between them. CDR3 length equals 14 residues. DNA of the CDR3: TGTGCCAGCAGCCAAGTCCTAGAGCCTTTGAGGCAGTACTTC. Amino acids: CASSQVLEPLRQYF.

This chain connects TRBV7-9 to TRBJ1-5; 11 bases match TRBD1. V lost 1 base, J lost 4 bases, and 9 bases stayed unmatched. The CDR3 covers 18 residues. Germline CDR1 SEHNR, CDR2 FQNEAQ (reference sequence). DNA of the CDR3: TGTGCCAGCAGCTTAGTTGTGGTTGGGGACAGGGGGAATCAGCCCCAGCATTTT. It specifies CASSLVVVGDRGNQPQHF.

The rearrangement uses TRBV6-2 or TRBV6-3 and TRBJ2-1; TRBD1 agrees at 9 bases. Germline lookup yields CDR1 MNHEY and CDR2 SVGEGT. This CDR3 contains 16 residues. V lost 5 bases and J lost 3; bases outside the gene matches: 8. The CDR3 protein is CASSTHRDRDYNEQFF. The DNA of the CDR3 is TGTGCCAGCAGTACACACCGGGACAGGGACTACAATGAGCAGTTCTTC.

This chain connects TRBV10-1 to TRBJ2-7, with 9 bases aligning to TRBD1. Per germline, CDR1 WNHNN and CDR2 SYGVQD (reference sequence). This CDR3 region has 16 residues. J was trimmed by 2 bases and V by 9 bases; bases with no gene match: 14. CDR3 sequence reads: CASKWTGDYTTYEQYF. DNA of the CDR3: TGCGCCAGTAAGTGGACAGGGGATTATACTACCTACGAGCAGTACTTC.

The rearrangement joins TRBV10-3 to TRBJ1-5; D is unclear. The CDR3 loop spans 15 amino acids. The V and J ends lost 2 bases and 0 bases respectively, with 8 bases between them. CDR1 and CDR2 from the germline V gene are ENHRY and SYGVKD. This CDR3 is CAISETDYSNQPQHF. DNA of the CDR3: TGTGCCATCAGTGAGACAGACTATAGCAATCAGCCCCAGCATTTT.

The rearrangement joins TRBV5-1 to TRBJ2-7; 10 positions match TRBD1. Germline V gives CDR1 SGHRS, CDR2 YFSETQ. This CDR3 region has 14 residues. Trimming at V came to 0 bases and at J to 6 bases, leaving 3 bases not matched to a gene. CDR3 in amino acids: CASSLGGTGVEQYF. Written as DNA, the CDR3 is TGCGCCAGCAGCTTGGGTGGGACAGGGGTCGAGCAGTACTTC.

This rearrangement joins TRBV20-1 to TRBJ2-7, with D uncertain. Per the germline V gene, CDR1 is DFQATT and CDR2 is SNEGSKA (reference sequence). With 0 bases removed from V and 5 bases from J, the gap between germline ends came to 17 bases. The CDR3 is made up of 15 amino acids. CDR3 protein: CSARDAGPTPDEQYF. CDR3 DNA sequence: TGCAGTGCTAGAGATGCAGGACCCACCCCCGACGAGCAGTACTTC.

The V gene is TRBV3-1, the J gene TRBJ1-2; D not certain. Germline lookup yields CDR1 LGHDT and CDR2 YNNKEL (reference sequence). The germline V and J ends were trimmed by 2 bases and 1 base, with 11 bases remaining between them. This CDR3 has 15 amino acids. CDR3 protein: CASSQIYRSNYGYTF. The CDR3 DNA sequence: TGTGCCAGCAGCCAAATTTACAGAAGTAACTATGGCTACACCTTC.

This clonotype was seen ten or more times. CDR3 nucleotides: TGTGCCAGCAGCCCCCGGGACTACAATGAGCAGTTCTTC. This gives the protein CASSPRDYNEQFF. The chain has TRBV7-9 and TRBJ2-1, with a weak D call TRBD2 (5 bases). Trimming removed 5 bases from V and 3 bases from J, with 8 bases in between. This CDR3 is built from 13 residues. Germline V gene sequence: CDR1 SEHNR, CDR2 FQNEAQ (reference sequence).

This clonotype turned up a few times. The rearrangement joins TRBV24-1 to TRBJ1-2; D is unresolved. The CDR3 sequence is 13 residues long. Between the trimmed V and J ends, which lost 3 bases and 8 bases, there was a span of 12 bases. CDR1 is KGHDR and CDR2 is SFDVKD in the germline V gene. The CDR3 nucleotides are TGTGCCACCAGTGATAGGCGGATTCGGGGCTACACCTTC. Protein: CATSDRRIRGYTF.

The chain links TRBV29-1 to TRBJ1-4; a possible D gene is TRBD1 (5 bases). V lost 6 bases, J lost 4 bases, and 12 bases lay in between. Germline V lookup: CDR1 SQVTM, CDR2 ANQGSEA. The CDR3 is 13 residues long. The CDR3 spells CSVGGVGNEKLFF. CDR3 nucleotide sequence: TGCAGCGTGGGAGGGGTCGGTAATGAAAAACTGTTTTTT.

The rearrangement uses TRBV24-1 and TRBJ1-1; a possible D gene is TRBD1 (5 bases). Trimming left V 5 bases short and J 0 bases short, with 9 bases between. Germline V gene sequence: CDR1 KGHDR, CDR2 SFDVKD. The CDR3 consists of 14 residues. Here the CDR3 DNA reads TGTGCCACCAGTGCATCGGGGGTGAACACTGAAGCTTTCTTT. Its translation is CATSASGVNTEAFF.

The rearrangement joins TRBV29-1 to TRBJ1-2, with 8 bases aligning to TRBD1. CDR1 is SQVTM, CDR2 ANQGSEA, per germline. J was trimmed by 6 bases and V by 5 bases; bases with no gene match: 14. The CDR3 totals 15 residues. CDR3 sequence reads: CSVNDRGFSWDGYTF. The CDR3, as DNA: TGCAGCGTTAACGACAGGGGATTCTCTTGGGATGGCTACACCTTC.

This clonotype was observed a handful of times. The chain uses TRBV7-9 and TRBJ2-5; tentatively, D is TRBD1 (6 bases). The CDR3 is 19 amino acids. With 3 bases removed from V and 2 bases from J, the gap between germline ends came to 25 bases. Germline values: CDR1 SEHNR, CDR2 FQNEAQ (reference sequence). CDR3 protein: CASSFWWGTPNVRQETQYF. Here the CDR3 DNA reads TGTGCCAGCAGCTTTTGGTGGGGGACACCGAACGTACGACAAGAGACCCAGTACTTC.

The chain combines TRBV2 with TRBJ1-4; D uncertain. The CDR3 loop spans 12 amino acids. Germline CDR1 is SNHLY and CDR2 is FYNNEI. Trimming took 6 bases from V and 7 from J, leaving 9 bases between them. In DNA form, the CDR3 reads TGTGCCAGCAGCTTAGATCGTGAAAAACTGTTTTTT. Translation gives CASSLDREKLFF. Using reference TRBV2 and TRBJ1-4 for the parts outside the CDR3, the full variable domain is EPEVTQTPSHQVTQMGQEVILRCVPISNHLYFYWYRQILGQKVEFLVSFYNNEISEKSEIFDDQFSVERPDGSNFTLKIRSTKLEDSAMYFCASSLDREKLFFGSGTQLSVL.